This TCR beta chain stems from a study of T cell repertoires in aging, cancer and after chemotherapy (dated 2019 in TCRdb). In terms of the full investigation: Six donor age groups were covered, ranging from 30 or younger up to 70 or older, and each group contained at least three individuals. In the solid tumor group, the paired samples taken before and after chemotherapy came from brain tumor (glioblastoma) patients given temozolomide-based therapy. Alongside around 98 healthy donors serving as a reference group, the cohort included over 200 cancer patients, of whom more than 90 had hematological cancers and more than 110 had solid cancers. To look at immunoaging and at how T cells reconstitute after chemotherapy, the study profiled TCR beta repertoires in peripheral blood from both healthy donors and cancer patients. Approximately 8.4 million TCR reads were contained in the full dataset. The full study reports these points: The authors noted that the repertoire data do not allow conclusions about immunological memory after chemotherapy. Significantly lower blood TCR diversity and higher clonality were observed in untreated patients with hematological or solid cancers than in age-matched healthy donors. In healthy donors, the drop in TCR diversity with age came mainly from a loss of richness, whereas in cancer patients a loss of evenness also played a part. Median generation probability increased over the chemotherapy interval in both cancer cohorts, suggesting repertoire reconstitution through rebound thymic output.

Rearranged TRB sequences spanning V, D and J segments were amplified in a multiplex touch-down PCR with a mixed TRB-A/B primer pool. Illumina adapters and sample indices were attached to the amplicons through two consecutive PCR reactions run with Phusion HS II polymerase. After gel purification with the NucleoSpin Gel and PCR Clean-up kit, the amplicons were checked using Qubit and an Agilent 2100 Bioanalyzer. Sequencing of the libraries was done on an Illumina MiSeq with paired-end, single-indexed 600-cycle runs. For the original study's pipeline: TRB sequences were processed with MiXCR versions 2.12 and 3.0.5. A clone was defined as each unique CDR3 nucleotide sequence, and only productive sequences supported by at least two reads were kept. The repertoire metrics were Shannon diversity, evenness, clonality (defined as one minus evenness), and alpha-parameterized diversity profiles covering alpha 0 to 5. The IGoR algorithm was used to compute generation probabilities of clones in paired pre- and post-chemotherapy samples. TCRdb's own reprocessing of the public reads used fastp at Q25 and MiXCR and kept productive beta chains. Each entry is one CDR3 protein sequence, shown with its most common DNA and genes. TCRdb assigned the V and J calls; the authors' analysis was not used. Recorded for this sample are roughly 4,500 distinct CDR3 sequences; 64% of them occurred a single time. Of the sample, around 28% is held by the ten largest clones.

TCR beta rearrangements were amplified from genomic DNA isolated from peripheral blood, not from sorted cells or RNA. Measured from the cysteine to the phenylalanine, the CDR3 is 14 residues long. CDR3 DNA is the only sequence kept; it has 42 bases, read in frame from the first base. V is shortened by 6 bases, J by 1 base, and the region joining them spans 13 bases. From the germline V gene, CDR1 is MNHEY and CDR2 is SVGAGI. This clonotype was picked up a small number of times. The specificity of this receptor is unknown. No much larger clone is present one base from it, and per-base qualities are unavailable.

This chain joins TRBV6-5 to TRBJ2-7, and the D gene may be TRBD2, 6 bases matching. This sequence originates from a human donor with a solid tumor. The sample taken for sequencing was blood. This receptor has the CDR3 CASRSPGDSYEQYF. The DNA sequence is given as TGTGCCAGCAGGTCCCCGGGGGATTCCTACGAGCAGTACTTC.